A selection of T cell receptor beta chains follows, all from one sample in a study of blood T cell repertoires in COVID-19. Sequencing was performed with immunoSEQ multiplex PCR; in TCRdb, only in-frame clones are kept and a portion is missing. The table lists around 120,000 clones, 87% of them singletons. Sequencing was carried out using peripheral blood. The receptors stem from a human donor in a cohort sampled during active COVID-19. CDR3s leave out the opening cysteine and the closing phenylalanine or tryptophan. Rows may omit the clone size; those that give it use once, few, many or a size class.

v_call	j_call	clone_size	cdr3_aa
TRBV19	TRBJ1-2	NA	ASSRQGRGYT
TRBV5-1	TRBJ2-7	NA	ASSLETASYEQY
TRBV3-1/TRBV3-2	TRBJ2-7	NA	ASSLGGYEQY
TRBV19	TRBJ1-1	few	ASRTGGINTEAF
TRBV19	TRBJ2-5	NA	ASSMRTSGVLNRETQY
TRBV6-4	TRBJ2-1	NA	ASSDGGGRSSYNEQF
TRBV18	TRBJ2-5	NA	ASSLSGQTLRETQY
TRBV3-1/TRBV3-2	TRBJ2-7	NA	ASSQVPEGEQY
TRBV15	TRBJ1-1	NA	ATSRDWGAEAF
TRBV11-2	TRBJ1-3	NA	ASSWGGYSGNTIY
TRBV19	TRBJ1-1	few	ASRHPGQLNTEAF
TRBV9	TRBJ2-7	NA	ASSVGAAGLASYEQY
TRBV28	TRBJ1-2	NA	ASSPWGQKANYGYT
TRBV5-1	TRBJ1-5	NA	ASSLGYQGSGNQPQH
TRBV10-2	TRBJ2-3	NA	ASSEVGTSGETDTQY
TRBV11-3	TRBJ2-2	NA	ASSPRANTGELF
TRBV7-8	TRBJ2-7	NA	ASSPRQGISYEQY
TRBV9	TRBJ2-2	NA	ASSVGRAATGELF
TRBV7-9	TRBJ1-1	few	ASSLSQVNAEAF
TRBV27	TRBJ1-1	NA	AIRESIHSGNTEAF
TRBV29-1	TRBJ2-5	NA	SVTGTGSETQY
TRBV11-2	TRBJ1-3	few	ASRPNRSGNTIY
TRBV2	TRBJ2-3	NA	ANSDGGAAASTDTQY
TRBV5-1	TRBJ2-1	once	ASSLPRRDSGRQTYNEQF
TRBV5-4	TRBJ2-6	NA	ASSGTGGTGANVLT
TRBV5-1	TRBJ1-6	NA	ASSRAGDSPLH
TRBV24-1	TRBJ2-1	NA	ATSDTGTGRRDEQF
TRBV19	TRBJ2-2	NA	AIRRAGSGELF
TRBV27	TRBJ2-7	NA	ASSLTGGPGYEQY
TRBV19	TRBJ1-2	NA	ASSVWDKTFTNYGYT
TRBV11-3	TRBJ1-3	NA	ASSPGQENTIY
TRBV5-1	TRBJ2-2	NA	ASSPRTSGGRNTGELF
TRBV7-7	TRBJ2-1	NA	ASSLLAGGSNEQF
TRBV11-3	TRBJ2-4	NA	ASSLERFIQY
TRBV5-1	TRBJ2-5	NA	ASSLGLAGGQETQY
TRBV7-8	TRBJ2-5	NA	ASSLGRVQTQY
TRBV7-9	TRBJ2-1	NA	ASSFVAGSPIYNEQF
TRBV7-2	TRBJ2-5	NA	ASNHRLAGAVETQY
TRBV18	TRBJ2-7	NA	ASSRGQGDTYEQY
TRBV2	TRBJ2-1	NA	ASKSRVSNEQF
TRBV11-3	TRBJ1-1	NA	ASSRRAGTGVHTEAF
TRBV12-3/TRBV12-4	TRBJ1-1	NA	ASSLGVNTEAF
TRBV9	TRBJ2-7	once	ASSVAGGGGYEQY
TRBV6-1	TRBJ2-7	NA	ASSEYGQGPYEQY
TRBV29-1	TRBJ2-3	NA	SVEFAGVPSTDTQY
TRBV7-9	TRBJ2-1	NA	ASSRLRGGYNEQF
TRBV28	TRBJ1-4	NA	ASSPGQGAGKLF